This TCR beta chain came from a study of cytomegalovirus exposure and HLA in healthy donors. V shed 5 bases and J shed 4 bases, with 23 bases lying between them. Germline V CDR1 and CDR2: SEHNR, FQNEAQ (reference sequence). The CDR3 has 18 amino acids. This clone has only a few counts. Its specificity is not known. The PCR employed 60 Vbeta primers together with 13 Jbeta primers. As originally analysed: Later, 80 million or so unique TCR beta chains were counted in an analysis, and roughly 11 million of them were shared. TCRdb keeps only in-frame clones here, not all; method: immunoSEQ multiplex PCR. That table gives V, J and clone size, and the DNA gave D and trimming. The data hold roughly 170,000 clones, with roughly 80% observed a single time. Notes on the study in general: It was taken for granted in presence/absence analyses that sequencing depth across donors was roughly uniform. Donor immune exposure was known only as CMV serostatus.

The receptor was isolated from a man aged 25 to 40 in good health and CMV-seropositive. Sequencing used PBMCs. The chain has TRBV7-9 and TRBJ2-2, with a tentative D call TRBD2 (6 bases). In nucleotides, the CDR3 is TGTGCCAGCAGCCCCTTGCGGGGTATGAGTATTGGCACCGGGGAGCTGTTTTTT. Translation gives CASSPLRGMSIGTGELFF. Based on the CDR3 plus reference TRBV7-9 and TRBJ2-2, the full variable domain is DTGVSQNPRHKITKRGQNVTFRCDPISEHNRLYWYRQTLGQGPEFLTYFQNEAQLEKSRLLSDRFSAERPKGSFSTLEIQRTEQGDSAMYLCASSPLRGMSIGTGELFFGEGSRLTVL.